This record looks at one T cell receptor beta chain sequence and its context. Its antigen is not known. The data originate from a study of T-cell memory formation after mild COVID-19. Study-wide results and caveats: Proof of SARS-CoV-2 specificity was absent for the second-wave clones that crested on day 37.

V dropped 1 base and J dropped 2 bases, with 11 bases sitting between them. Germline V lookup: CDR1 SGHAT, CDR2 FQNNGV. This CDR3 region has 16 residues. TCRdb used MiXCR to reprocess the 5' RACE reads, holding one entry per CDR3 protein. This table has around 420,000 distinct CDR3 sequences, more than 20% appearing once. The specimen sequenced was PBMCs or a T cell subset sorted from them (not recorded which). This chain connects TRBV11-2 to TRBJ2-2, with D unresolved. This receptor was identified in an adult woman who had mild COVID-19 (a few samples of this study predate the infection). Cell type and time point are not known. CDR3 in amino acids: CASSLGQILNTGELFF. Written as DNA, the CDR3 is TGTGCCAGCAGCTTAGGTCAGATTTTAAACACCGGGGAGCTGTTTTTT.